The sequence of this T cell receptor (beta chain) was determined in a study of T-cell memory formation after mild COVID-19. This clonotype was observed a few times. What it recognizes is unknown. Study-wide results and limits: A balance of CD4 and CD8 characterized clones contracting day 15 to 85, whereas later expanders leaned CD4+. Those CD4+ clones that contracted were mainly in CM and EM (CD8+ ones in EMRA).

The CDR3 contains 15 residues. V was trimmed by 1 base and J by 0 bases, leaving 6 bases between them. The germline CDR1 and CDR2 sequences are LGHDT and YNNKEL (reference sequence). After 5'RACE with constant-segment primers, TCR alpha and TCR beta cDNA libraries carrying sample barcodes and UMIs were obtained. MiXCR was run by TCRdb on the 5' RACE reads, yielding one entry per CDR3 protein. The profile shows approximately 180,000 distinct CDR3 sequences, under 20% of them singletons. This sequence originates from an adult woman who had mild COVID-19 (a few samples of this study predate the infection). Cell type and time point are not known. The sequenced sample consisted of PBMCs or a T cell subset sorted from them (not recorded which). The gene calls are TRBV3-1 and TRBJ1-4; D gene unclear. The CDR3 nucleotides read TGTGCCAGCAGCCAAGTCCGGTCAACTAATGAAAAACTGTTTTTT. Its protein product is CASSQVRSTNEKLFF.